This entry concerns a single T cell receptor (beta chain). Its recognized antigen is unknown. No qualities accompany the bases; no much larger clone lies one base away. This entry belongs to a study of cytomegalovirus exposure and HLA in healthy donors (dated by TCRdb to about 2017). For the wider study: An earlier analysis of approximately 640 of the donors reported 276 Gb of sequence data and 117 million unique TCR beta sequences from 150 million to 200 million T cells. About 310 gigabases of sequencing data and 78 million or so unique TCR sequences were included in an early release covering 550 to 800 HLA-typed donors. Of the roughly 400 genotyped donors, approximately 80% fell in the genetic ancestry cluster associated with self-reported Caucasian donors. The study aimed to test whether signatures of past pathogen exposure could be identified by cataloging public T cell receptors. The study used immunosequencing to profile the T cell repertoires of about 670 subjects and linked those repertoires to cytomegalovirus serostatus. Besides the first cohort of under 700 subjects, a separate validation cohort made up of 95 to 150 different subjects was used. High-throughput TCR immunosequencing, statistical association of individual TCRs with disease status, and machine learning were combined to predict cytomegalovirus infection status. A later analysis re-examined previously published TCR beta repertoires from hundreds of donors and added high-resolution HLA genotyping to investigate patterns of TCR occurrence. Rather than using new phenotypic data, the later analysis identified candidate immune exposures from TCR beta sequences and from how often those sequences occurred across donors. An earlier analysis of several hundred of the donors applied high-throughput TCR beta sequencing to assess whether each TCR beta V gene segment acted as functional or pseudogenic. Donor age, sex, ethnicity and CMV serostatus were compiled together with the repertoire data. A later genetic analysis used genome-wide SNP genotypes for about 60% of the 666 donors, treating that subset as a discovery cohort. All discovery cohort repertoires had been generated using a single sequencing platform. HLA typing included class I and class II loci at four-digit resolution. Typing coverage differed by locus: A, B, C, DRB1 and DQB1 were typed in about 620-640 donors, DQA1 in 522, DPA1 in 600 to 610, and DPB1 in 450 to 490. Roughly 5 DR-DQ haplotypes were handled as single units for association and clustering because linkage in the cohort was strong. Among about 370 genotyped donors of the cohort, an average of roughly 230,000 unique TCR beta nucleotide sequences was sequenced per donor, of which roughly 17% were non-productive.

Clipping removes 5 bases from V and 8 bases from J, with 12 as the unmatched junction base count. The CDR3 holds 15 amino acids from the cysteine to the phenylalanine. Only the CDR3 part of the read is kept: 45 bases, read in frame from the first base. According to the germline V gene, CDR1 reads SGHNT and CDR2 reads YENEEA. What the research found in general, with its limitations: In a later genetic analysis, fewer N-insertions in productive TCRs were reported among donors in an Asian-associated ancestry cluster than the roughly 700-donor mean. In vitro tests confirmed that a few of the cytomegalovirus-associated TCR beta chains recognize cytomegalovirus antigens. According to the authors, the approach could potentially be generalized to other disease states and immunological phenotypes. A later analysis found that HLA-associated TCR beta chains were more clonally expanded and had lower generation probabilities than equally common non-associated chains. Across donors, most TCR sequences were observed very rarely, whereas some public TCRs were present in many individuals. A cluster of highly shared sequence variants was judged likely to be a technical artifact of the sequencing pipeline. A further reported finding was that TCR beta sequences accurately predicted the HLA-A and HLA-B alleles for most subjects in the first cohort. The study listed around 160 TCR beta chains as associated with cytomegalovirus. An earlier analysis of 450 to 750 of the donors showed that most TCR beta V segments appeared in productive rearrangements either about 90% or about 30% of the time, which broadly matched IMGT annotations. Because counts were too low, about 15 rarely observed V segments, including chromosome 9 orphons, were left out of the earlier analysis of 500 to 750 of the donors. When HLA alleles, especially DR and DQ, strongly co-occurred, TCR associations were difficult to assign to individual alleles. A later analysis associated 16,951 TCR beta sequences with specific HLA alleles at a false discovery rate of 0.05. Because some donors lacked HLA typing at each locus, the association tests relied only on the typed subset. Because the 87-base-pair reads could not distinguish some IMGT-functional V segments, including TRBV6-2 and TRBV6-3, those segments were excluded. CMV serostatus was the only immune exposure information available for the cohort. According to a later analysis, TCR association rates differed among HLA loci, with DRB1 alleles showing the most associated TCRs and HLA-C alleles showing the fewest. A later genetic analysis associated a missense DCLRE1C variant with V-gene and J-gene trimming of TCR beta chains, and an independent cohort replicated the association. A later analysis found that most CMV-associated TCR beta chains appeared HLA-restricted, with HLA associations seemingly driven largely by CMV exposure. Several of the top co-occurrence clusters appeared to be linked to parvovirus B19, influenza, CMV and Epstein-Barr virus, according to a later analysis. Linkage disequilibrium might explain the correlated functional status among segregating V segments, but an unknown experimental factor could not be ruled out. The cohort was sequenced for TCR beta chains only, and without alpha or paired-chain data the features that could be detected were limited. In both the original and validation cohorts, the classifier was reported to diagnose cytomegalovirus status with high specificity and sensitivity. The presence/absence analyses assumed that sequencing depth was roughly uniform across donors, and that assumption may not be true.

Libraries came from the immunoSEQ multiplex PCR assay. A mixture of 60 forward primers for TCR Vbeta segments and 13 reverse primers for TCR Jbeta segments was used in the multiplex PCR. A multiplex PCR assay on genomic DNA amplified the CDR3 region of rearranged TCR beta genes. Amplified TCR beta libraries were sequenced as 87-base-pair reads on the Illumina HiSeq System. The source study handled its data this way. Across the 600 to 700 repertoires, a later analysis counted about 81 million unique TCR beta chains, roughly 11 million of which were shared by at least two donors. A nearest-neighbor algorithm error-corrected the raw reads and collapsed the reads into unique sequences, merging closely related sequences to remove PCR and sequencing errors. CDR3 sequences were aligned to IMGT reference sequences to assign V, D and J gene segments. For a sequence to be retained, at least a six-nucleotide match to both a V gene segment and a J gene segment was required. A rearrangement was called productive if the CDR3 had no stop codons and remained in frame with V and J, and every other rearrangement was called non-productive. CDR3 was defined by IMGT convention, running from the second conserved V-encoded cysteine to the conserved J-encoded phenylalanine. The earlier analysis of 587 of the donors excluded any sequence lacking an unambiguous match to a single V gene segment. In an earlier analysis of 587 of the donors, a V segment was called functional when productive rearrangements were above 56.7%, and segregating when the standard deviation between donors exceeded 5%. A statistical classification framework was built to diagnose cytomegalovirus status from the catalog of TCR beta chain sequences. In a later analysis, V and J genes were assigned by comparing TCR nucleotide sequences against IMGT/GENE-DB human TR gene sequences. A later analysis assigned CDR3 sequences and most-parsimonious VDJ recombination scenarios with the TCRdist pipeline. In a later analysis, every TCR beta chain was defined by the combination of its CDR3 amino acid sequence and its V-gene family, and reads without a unique V-gene family were dropped. To address suspected cross-contamination and a sequencing artifact, a later analysis removed a few hundred highly shared, low-generation-probability nucleotide sequences. For each public chain, a later analysis derived a clonal expansion index from normalized ranks of inferred template counts within each repertoire. In a later analysis, generation probabilities were computed using a VDJ recombination model fitted to out-of-frame rearrangements, and the results were checked against IGoR. In a later analysis, hypergeometric tests were used to score TCR-TCR, TCR-HLA and TCR-CMV co-occurrence, with a repertoire-size bias correction applied to TCR pairs. A later analysis estimated false discovery rates by permuting HLA or CMV assignments 20 times. In a later analysis, co-occurring TCRs were grouped using DBSCAN, with TCRdist sequence similarity added in when clustering inside HLA-allele-positive subsets. Repertoires with fewer than 30,000 or more than 120,000 public chains were left out of co-occurrence clustering, as were several repertoires with anomalous nucleotide sharing. In its TCRdb copy, this immuneACCESS table keeps in-frame sequences only and misses some clones. Where compared with another copy, unresolved V genes explain less than half of these, and the others have no known cause. The D gene and trimming were derived from the DNA, and the V and J assignments and clone size from that table. The sample table holds fewer than 200,000 clones, of which approximately 85% were seen once. Jointly, the top ten make up around 2.6% of the sample.

The cohort consisted of 670 or so healthy bone marrow donors. At the time of sampling, all cohort members were nominally healthy, though unrecorded immune exposures were likely present. The donor tested CMV seropositive and was one of the 289 seropositive cohort members. A peripheral blood sample was provided by each donor, and peripheral blood mononuclear cells were used for TCR beta sequencing. The Qiagen DNeasy Blood Extraction Kit was used to extract genomic DNA from the blood cell samples. This receptor chain uses TRBV11-3 and TRBJ2-1, with 7 central nucleotides matching TRBD2. The sequenced sample consisted of PBMCs. This TCR was recovered from a man aged 25 to 45 in good health and CMV-seropositive. The DNA is TGTGCCAGCAGCCCTGGGACTACCTGGGGGGATGAGCAGTTCTTC. This gives the protein CASSPGTTWGDEQFF. With the portions outside the CDR3 filled from the reference TRBV11-3 and TRBJ2-1 genes, the complete variable region becomes EAGVVQSPRYKIIEKKQPVAFWCNPISGHNTLYWYLQNLGQGPELLIRYENEEAVDDSQLPKDRFSAERLKGVDSTLKIQPAELGDSAVYLCASSPGTTWGDEQFFGPGTRLTVL.